A selection of T cell receptor beta chains follows, all from one sample in a study of CD8+CD57+ T cells in acquired aplastic anemia. Via MiXCR, TCRdb re-called the reads, giving one row per CDR3 protein. Of more than 150,000 distinct CDR3 sequences listed, 40% to 50% are singletons. The sample was sorted CD4+, CD8+, or CD8+CD57+ T cells (not recorded which) from PBMCs. Receptor source: a human donor in good health. Both conserved end residues are part of each CDR3. The D gene is left open where the match is weak. The size of a clone is reported for some rows only, either as once, few or many, or as a class for expanded clones.

v_call	j_call	clone_size	d_call	cdr3_aa	cdr3_nt
TRBV2	TRBJ2-7	few	TRBD1	CASSSPGQGYEQYF	TGTGCCAGCAGTTCACCGGGACAGGGCTACGAGCAGTACTTC
TRBV7-8	TRBJ2-7	-	TRBD1	CASSSRQGPSYEQYF	TGTGCCAGCAGCTCTCGACAGGGCCCTTCCTACGAGCAGTACTTC
TRBV7-3	TRBJ2-2	-	-	CASNSPHSRLNTGELFF	TGTGCCAGCAATTCCCCCCATTCAAGGCTCAACACCGGGGAGCTGTTTTTT
TRBV11-2	TRBJ1-2	few	-	CASSLDRSRVNVGYTF	TGTGCCAGCAGCTTAGATCGGAGCAGGGTGAACGTTGGCTACACCTTC
TRBV6-1	TRBJ1-5	few	-	CASSRTTGPNNQPQHF	TGTGCCAGCAGTCGAACTACAGGACCTAACAATCAGCCCCAGCATTTT
TRBV6-1	TRBJ2-6	many	TRBD1	CASSPSLGQTGANVLTF	TGTGCCAGCAGTCCTTCCCTGGGACAGACTGGGGCCAACGTCCTGACTTTC
TRBV3-1	TRBJ1-1	many	-	CASSQVPAPTKDEAFF	TGTGCCAGCAGCCAAGTCCCAGCGCCCACAAAAGATGAAGCTTTCTTT
TRBV5-5	TRBJ2-6	many	TRBD2	CASSLRPGGIRSGANVLTF	TGTGCCAGCAGCTTGAGGCCGGGAGGCATTAGGTCCGGGGCCAACGTCCTGACTTTC
TRBV2	TRBJ2-7	-	-	CASSEGLLF	TGTGCCAGCAGTGAAGGACTCCTTTTC
TRBV5-1	TRBJ2-7	-	TRBD2	CASSLGEGLYEQYF	TGCGCCAGCAGCTTAGGGGAGGGCCTTTACGAGCAGTACTTC
TRBV19	TRBJ1-4	-	-	CASSGRTLTNEKLFF	TGTGCCAGTAGTGGCCGGACCTTAACTAATGAAAAACTGTTTTTT
TRBV2	TRBJ1-6	many	-	CASASYNSPLHF	TGTGCCAGCGCCAGCTATAATTCACCCCTCCACTTT
TRBV19	TRBJ1-2	-	TRBD1	CASLTGSSYGYTF	TGTGCCAGTCTGACAGGGTCGTCCTATGGCTACACCTTC
TRBV2	TRBJ1-6	-	-	CASSPSQLHDSPLHF	TGTGCCAGCAGCCCATCCCAGCTCCATGATTCACCCCTCCACTTT
TRBV20-1	TRBJ2-5	-	-	CSPKIVRGAETQYF	TGCAGTCCCAAGATTGTAAGGGGGGCGGAGACCCAGTACTTC
TRBV2	TRBJ2-2	-	-	CASSELGKGTGELFF	TGTGCCAGCAGTGAACTAGGGAAGGGCACCGGGGAGCTGTTTTTT
TRBV20-1	TRBJ2-5	-	TRBD2	CSARSLAGYETQYF	TGCAGTGCTAGAAGCCTAGCGGGGTACGAGACCCAGTACTTC
TRBV7-8	TRBJ2-3	-	TRBD2	CASIAGLATVDTQYF	TGTGCCAGCATCGCGGGACTAGCGACAGTAGATACGCAGTATTTT
TRBV5-1	TRBJ1-6	once	TRBD1	CASSLTGQNNSPLHF	TGCGCCAGCAGCTTAACGGGACAGAATAATTCACCCCTCCACTTT
TRBV20-1	TRBJ2-2	many	TRBD2	CSARSSGSPTGELFF	TGCAGTGCTAGATCTAGCGGGAGCCCCACCGGGGAGCTGTTTTTT
TRBV24-1	TRBJ2-7	-	-	CATGSSYEQYF	TGTGCCACCGGATCATCCTACGAGCAGTACTTC
TRBV6-5	TRBJ1-4	-	-	CASSYVRAEKLFF	TGTGCCAGCAGTTACGTCAGGGCAGAAAAACTGTTTTTT
TRBV6-1	TRBJ1-5	many	-	CASGLRQGNQPQHF	TGTGCCAGCGGCCTTAGACAGGGCAATCAGCCCCAGCATTTT
TRBV6-6	TRBJ2-7	many	-	CASSYSSEQPSYEQYF	TGTGCCAGCAGTTACTCGAGCGAACAACCCTCCTACGAGCAGTACTTC
TRBV4-1	TRBJ2-1	-	TRBD2	CASSQDLALAGINEHFF	TGCGCCAGCAGCCAAGATCTTGCACTAGCGGGAATCAATGAGCATTTCTTC
TRBV7-2	TRBJ2-7	many	TRBD1	CASSRGLGYEQYF	TGTGCCAGCAGCAGGGGGCTTGGGTACGAGCAGTACTTC
TRBV15	TRBJ2-7	-	-	CATSRDLGQSRGYEQYF	TGTGCCACCAGCAGAGATCTTGGTCAGTCGAGGGGCTACGAGCAGTACTTC
TRBV5-1	TRBJ2-5	-	TRBD1	CASSHGTAQETQYF	TGCGCCAGCAGCCATGGGACAGCACAAGAGACCCAGTACTTC
TRBV7-9	TRBJ2-1	-	-	CASSLPERMNNEQFF	TGTGCCAGCAGTCTCCCAGAGAGGATGAACAATGAGCAGTTCTTC
TRBV7-2	TRBJ2-5	many	-	CASSRWARPETQYF	TGTGCCAGCAGCCGTTGGGCGCGTCCAGAGACCCAGTACTTC
TRBV14	TRBJ2-7	-	TRBD2	CASSQIGLAGTSEQYF	TGTGCCAGCAGCCAAATTGGACTAGCGGGAACCAGTGAGCAGTACTTC
TRBV10-3	TRBJ2-7	-	-	CAVTRDGPYEQYF	TGTGCCGTTACCCGGGACGGCCCCTACGAGCAGTACTTC
TRBV3-1	TRBJ1-2	-	-	CASSQDLSPYGYTF	TGTGCCAGCAGCCAAGATCTCTCGCCCTATGGCTACACCTTC
TRBV10-2	TRBJ2-7	-	TRBD2	CASGGAGGAYEQYF	TGCGCCAGCGGAGGAGCGGGGGGGGCCTACGAGCAGTACTTC
TRBV24-1	TRBJ1-1	-	TRBD1	CASTGTGVNTEAFF	TGTGCCTCCACCGGGACAGGGGTGAACACTGAAGCTTTCTTT
TRBV10-2	TRBJ1-2	-	-	CASNPGADYGYTF	TGCGCCAGTAACCCGGGAGCTGACTATGGCTACACCTTC
TRBV24-1	TRBJ2-1	many	-	CATSDFRGSGINEQFF	TGTGCCACCAGTGATTTCAGGGGATCGGGGATCAATGAGCAGTTCTTC